A selection of T cell receptor beta chains follows, all from one sample in a study of cytomegalovirus exposure and HLA in healthy donors. Profiled with immunoSEQ multiplex PCR; TCRdb holds only in-frame clones, not every one. The data show roughly 150,000 clones, with 73% seen just once and 5% to 5.5% held by the top ten. The specimen was PBMCs. The receptor set was obtained from a woman aged 18-30 years in good health and CMV-seropositive. Each CDR3 is given with its conserved first and last residue. D genes are given only for firm matches. The size field is filled for only some rows; it gives once, few, many or a size class.

d_gene	len	abundance	v_gene	j_gene	CDR3nt	CDR3aa
-	15	-	TRBV6-1	TRBJ1-2	TGTGCCAGCAGTGAGGGGCCGCACTGGAGCTATGGCTACACCTTC	CASSEGPHWSYGYTF
-	17	-	TRBV19	TRBJ1-1	TGTGCCAGTACTCCACCTACAGGGCGGTGGATGAACACTGAAGCTTTCTTT	CASTPPTGRWMNTEAFF
-	15	-	TRBV19	TRBJ2-5	TGTGCCAGTCGGCCAGGACAGAGCTATGGAGAGACCCAGTACTTC	CASRPGQSYGETQYF
-	14	-	TRBV7-3	TRBJ2-1	TGTGCCAGCAGCTTTACCGGTAGTGTCGGGGAGCAGTTCTTC	CASSFTGSVGEQFF
-	11	once	TRBV7-9	TRBJ1-3	TGCGCCAGCAGCTCAGAGGACACCATATATTTT	CASSSEDTIYF
TRBD2	15	-	TRBV7-2	TRBJ2-1	TGTGCCAGCAGCTTCTCAGCGGGGGCGGGGAATGAGCAGTTCTTC	CASSFSAGAGNEQFF
-	13	few	TRBV4-3	TRBJ2-3	TGCGCCAGCAGCCAAGATTCAGGAGATACGCAGTATTTT	CASSQDSGDTQYF
-	16	-	TRBV28	TRBJ2-7	TGTGCCAGCAGCGCCCTCTTGGCGGGGATGATGTGGGAGCAGTACTTC	CASSALLAGMMWEQYF
TRBD2	15	-	TRBV7-6	TRBJ2-7	TGTGCCAGCAGCTTAGGACTAGCGGGGGTCTACGAGCAGTACTTC	CASSLGLAGVYEQYF
TRBD1	15	few	TRBV7-9	TRBJ2-7	TGTGCCAGCAGCCCTCGGGACAGGGCATCCTACGAGCAGTACTTC	CASSPRDRASYEQYF
TRBD2	14	-	TRBV27	TRBJ2-1	TGTGCCAGCAGTTTATCGACTAGCGCCAGAGAGCAGTTCTTC	CASSLSTSAREQFF
TRBD1	16	-	TRBV4-1	TRBJ1-6	TGCGCCAGCAGCATGAAGACAGGGCGCTATAATTCACCCCTCCACTTT	CASSMKTGRYNSPLHF
-	15	-	TRBV27	TRBJ2-3	TGTGCCAGCAGTTTAAGCGCAGGGGGCACAGATACGCAGTATTTT	CASSLSAGGTDTQYF
TRBD2	17	-	TRBV11-3	TRBJ2-2	TGTGCCAGCAGCTTAGTATCGGGGGGGCCAAGCACCGGGGAGCTGTTTTTT	CASSLVSGGPSTGELFF
TRBD2	17	-	TRBV2	TRBJ2-3	TGTGCCAGCAGTGAAGGGGAGCGGGGGTCCTTCACAGATACGCAGTATTTT	CASSEGERGSFTDTQYF
TRBD1	16	-	TRBV19	TRBJ1-5	TGTGCCAGTAGGCGAGGACAGGAGAATAGCAATCAGCCCCAGCATTTT	CASRRGQENSNQPQHF
-	13	-	TRBV6-6	TRBJ2-7	TGTGCCAGCAGTGCCGACAGGCCCTACGAGCAGTACTTC	CASSADRPYEQYF
TRBD2	16	-	TRBV9	TRBJ2-1	TGTGCCAGCAGCGGGACTAGCGGGGGGGCCTACAATGAGCAGTTCTTC	CASSGTSGGAYNEQFF
-	15	-	TRBV4-1	TRBJ1-1	TGCGCCAGCAGCCAAGTTCCTACCAGGGGCACTGAAGCTTTCTTT	CASSQVPTRGTEAFF
TRBD1	16	-	TRBV9	TRBJ1-1	TGTGCCAGCAGCGCCGCCCTGGGACAGATGGACACTGAAGCTTTCTTT	CASSAALGQMDTEAFF